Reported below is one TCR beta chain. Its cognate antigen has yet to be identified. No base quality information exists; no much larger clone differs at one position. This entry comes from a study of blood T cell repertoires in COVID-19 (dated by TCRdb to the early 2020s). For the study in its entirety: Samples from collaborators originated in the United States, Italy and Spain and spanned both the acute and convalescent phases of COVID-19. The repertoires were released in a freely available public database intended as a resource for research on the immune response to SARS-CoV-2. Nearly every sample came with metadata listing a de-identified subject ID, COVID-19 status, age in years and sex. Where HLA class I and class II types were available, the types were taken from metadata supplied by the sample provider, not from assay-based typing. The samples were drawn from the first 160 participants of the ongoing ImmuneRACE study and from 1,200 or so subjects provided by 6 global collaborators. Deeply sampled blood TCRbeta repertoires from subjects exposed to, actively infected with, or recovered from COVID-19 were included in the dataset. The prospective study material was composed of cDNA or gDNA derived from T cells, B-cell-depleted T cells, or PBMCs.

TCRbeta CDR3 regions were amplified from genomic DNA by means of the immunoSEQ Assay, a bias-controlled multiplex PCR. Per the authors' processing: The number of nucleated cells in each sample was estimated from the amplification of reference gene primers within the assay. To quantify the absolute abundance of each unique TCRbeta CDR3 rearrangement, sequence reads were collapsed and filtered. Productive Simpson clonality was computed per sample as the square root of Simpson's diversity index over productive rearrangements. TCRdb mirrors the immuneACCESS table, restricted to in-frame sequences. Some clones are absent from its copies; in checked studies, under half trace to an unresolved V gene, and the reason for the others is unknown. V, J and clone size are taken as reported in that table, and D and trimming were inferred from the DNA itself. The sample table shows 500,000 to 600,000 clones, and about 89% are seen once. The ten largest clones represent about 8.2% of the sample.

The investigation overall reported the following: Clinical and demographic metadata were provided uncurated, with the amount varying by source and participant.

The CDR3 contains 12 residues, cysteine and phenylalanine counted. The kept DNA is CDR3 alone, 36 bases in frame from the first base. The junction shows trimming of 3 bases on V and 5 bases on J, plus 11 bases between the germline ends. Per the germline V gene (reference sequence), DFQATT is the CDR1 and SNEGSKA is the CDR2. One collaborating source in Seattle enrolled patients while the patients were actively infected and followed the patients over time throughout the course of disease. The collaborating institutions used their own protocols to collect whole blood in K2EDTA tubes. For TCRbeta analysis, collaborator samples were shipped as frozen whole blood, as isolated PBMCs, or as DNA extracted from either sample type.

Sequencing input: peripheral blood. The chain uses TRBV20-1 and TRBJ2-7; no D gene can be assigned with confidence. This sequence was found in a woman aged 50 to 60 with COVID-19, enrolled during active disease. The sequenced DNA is TGCAGTGCTAGTCTACAGTGGGACGAGCAGTACTTC. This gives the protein CSASLQWDEQYF.